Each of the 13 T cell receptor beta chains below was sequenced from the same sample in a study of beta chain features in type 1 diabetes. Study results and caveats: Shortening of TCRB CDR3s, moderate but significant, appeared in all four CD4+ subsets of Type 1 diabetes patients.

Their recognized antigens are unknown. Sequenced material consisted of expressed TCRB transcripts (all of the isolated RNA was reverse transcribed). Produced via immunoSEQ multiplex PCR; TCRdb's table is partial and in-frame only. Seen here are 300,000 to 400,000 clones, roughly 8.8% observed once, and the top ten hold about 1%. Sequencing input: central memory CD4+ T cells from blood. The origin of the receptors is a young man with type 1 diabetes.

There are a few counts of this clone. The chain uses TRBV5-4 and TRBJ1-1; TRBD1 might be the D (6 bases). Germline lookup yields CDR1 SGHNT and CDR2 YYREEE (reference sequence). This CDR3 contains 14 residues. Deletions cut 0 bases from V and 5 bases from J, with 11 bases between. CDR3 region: CASSLGQGITEAFF. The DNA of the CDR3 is TGTGCCAGCAGCTTGGGGCAGGGGATTACTGAAGCTTTCTTT.

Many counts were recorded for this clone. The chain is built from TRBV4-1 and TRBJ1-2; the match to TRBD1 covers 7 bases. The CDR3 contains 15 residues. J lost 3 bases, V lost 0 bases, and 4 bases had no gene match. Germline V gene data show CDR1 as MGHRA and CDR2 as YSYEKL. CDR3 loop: CASSQDQDRYYGYTF. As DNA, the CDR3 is TGCGCCAGCAGCCAAGACCAGGACAGGTACTATGGCTACACCTTC.

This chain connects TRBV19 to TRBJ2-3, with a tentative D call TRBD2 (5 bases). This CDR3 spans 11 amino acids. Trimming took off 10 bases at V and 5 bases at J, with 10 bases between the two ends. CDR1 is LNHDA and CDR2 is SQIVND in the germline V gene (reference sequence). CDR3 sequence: CATGVGDTQYF. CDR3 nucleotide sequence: TGTGCCACCGGGGTTGGAGATACGCAGTATTTT.

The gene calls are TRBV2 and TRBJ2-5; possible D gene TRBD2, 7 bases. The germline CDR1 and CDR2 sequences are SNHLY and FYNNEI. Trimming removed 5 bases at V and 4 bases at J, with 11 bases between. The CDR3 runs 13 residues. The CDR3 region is CASSLGGPETQYF. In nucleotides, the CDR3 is TGTGCCAGCAGTCTCGGGGGGCCAGAGACCCAGTACTTC.

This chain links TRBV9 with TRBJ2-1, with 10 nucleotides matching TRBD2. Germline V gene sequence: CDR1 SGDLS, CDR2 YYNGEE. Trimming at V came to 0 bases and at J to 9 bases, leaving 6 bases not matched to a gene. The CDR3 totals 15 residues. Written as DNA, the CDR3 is TGTGCCAGCAGCGTAGGTAGCGGGGGGCAGAGTGAGCAGTTCTTC. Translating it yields CASSVGSGGQSEQFF.

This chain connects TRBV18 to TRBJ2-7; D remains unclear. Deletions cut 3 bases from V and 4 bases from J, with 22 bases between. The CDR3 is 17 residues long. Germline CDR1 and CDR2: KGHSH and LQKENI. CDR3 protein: CASSPRSLATDQYEQYF. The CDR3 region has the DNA TGTGCCAGCTCACCTAGATCTCTCGCGACGGATCAATACGAGCAGTACTTC.

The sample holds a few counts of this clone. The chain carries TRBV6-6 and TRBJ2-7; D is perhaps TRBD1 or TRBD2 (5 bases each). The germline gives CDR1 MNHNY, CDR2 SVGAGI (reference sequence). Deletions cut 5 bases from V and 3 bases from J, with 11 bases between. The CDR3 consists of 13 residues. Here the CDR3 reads CASSRGVGYEQYF. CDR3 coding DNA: TGTGCCAGCAGTAGAGGGGTGGGCTACGAGCAGTACTTC.

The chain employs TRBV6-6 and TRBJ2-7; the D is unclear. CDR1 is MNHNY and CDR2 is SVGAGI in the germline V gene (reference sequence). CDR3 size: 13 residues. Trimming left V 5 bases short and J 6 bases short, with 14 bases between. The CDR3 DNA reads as TGTGCCAGCAGTCCCGGACCTCAGCTCGAGCAGTACTTC. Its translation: CASSPGPQLEQYF.

The CDR3 protein is CASSLYHEQFF. The CDR3 DNA follows: TGTGCCAGCAGCTTGTATCATGAGCAGTTCTTC. V usage is TRBV5-6 and J usage is TRBJ2-1; no firm D call. Between the trimmed V and J ends, which lost 1 base and 8 bases, there was a span of 4 bases. Germline loops: CDR1 SGHDT, CDR2 YYEEEE. The CDR3 is 11 residues long.

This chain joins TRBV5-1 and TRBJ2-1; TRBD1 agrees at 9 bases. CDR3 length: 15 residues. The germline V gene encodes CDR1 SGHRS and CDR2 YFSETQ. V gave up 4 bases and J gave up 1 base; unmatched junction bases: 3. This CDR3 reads CASSVQGASYNEQFF. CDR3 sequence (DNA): TGCGCCAGCAGCGTACAGGGGGCGTCCTACAATGAGCAGTTCTTC.

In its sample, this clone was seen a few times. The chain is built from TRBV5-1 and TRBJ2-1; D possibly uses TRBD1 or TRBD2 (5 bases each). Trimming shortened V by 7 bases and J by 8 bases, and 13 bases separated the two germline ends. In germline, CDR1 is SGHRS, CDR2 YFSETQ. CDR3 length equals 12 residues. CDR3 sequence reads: CASGTGGYEQFF. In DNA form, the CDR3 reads TGCGCCAGCGGGACCGGTGGCTATGAGCAGTTCTTC.

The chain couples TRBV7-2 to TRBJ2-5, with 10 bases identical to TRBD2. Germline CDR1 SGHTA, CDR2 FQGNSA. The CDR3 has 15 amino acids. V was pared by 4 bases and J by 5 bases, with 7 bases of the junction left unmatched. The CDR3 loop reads CASSSAGTSAETQYF. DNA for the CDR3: TGTGCCAGCAGCTCGGCCGGGACTAGCGCGGAGACCCAGTACTTC. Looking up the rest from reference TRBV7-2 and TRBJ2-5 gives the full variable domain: GAGVSQSPSNKVTEKGKDVELRCDPISGHTALYWYRQSLGQGLEFLIYFQGNSAPDKSGLPSDRFSAERTGGSVSTLTIQRTQQEDSAVYLCASSSAGTSAETQYFGPGTRLLVL.

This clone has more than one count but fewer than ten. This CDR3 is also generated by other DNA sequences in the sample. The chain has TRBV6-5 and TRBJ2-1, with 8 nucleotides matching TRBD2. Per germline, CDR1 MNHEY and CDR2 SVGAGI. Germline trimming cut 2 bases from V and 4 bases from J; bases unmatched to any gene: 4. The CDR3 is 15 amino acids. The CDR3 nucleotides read TGTGCCAGCAGTTACCAGGCGGGGGGATACAATGAGCAGTTCTTC. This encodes CASSYQAGGYNEQFF.